Listed below are T cell receptor beta chains from one sample, sequenced in a study of cytomegalovirus exposure and HLA in healthy donors. The table came from immunoSEQ multiplex PCR; TCRdb's copy has only in-frame clones and leaves some out. This sample has 130,000 or so clones, with around 77% found just once. Material for sequencing was PBMCs. Receptors originate from a man in his fifties in good health and CMV-seronegative. CDR3s include the opening cysteine and the closing phenylalanine or tryptophan.

j_gene,v_gene,CDR3aa
TRBJ2-3,TRBV19,CASKSRGRSTDTQYF
TRBJ2-7,TRBV10-1,CASSESSQGYEQYF
TRBJ2-5,TRBV6-1,CASSEGLAGPSAQYF
TRBJ2-7,TRBV6-5,CASSYSGGNYEQYF
TRBJ2-1,TRBV18,CASSPRWTSGGDEQFF
TRBJ1-3,TRBV9,CASSPRHLLSGNTIYF
TRBJ1-5,TRBV6-1,CASISGTVNQPQHF
TRBJ2-7,TRBV28,CASSFSSGGLTYEQYF
TRBJ1-2,TRBV19,CASTPGTGGAQGYTF
TRBJ2-3,TRBV30,CAWGGGGGTDTQYF
TRBJ2-7,TRBV27,CASSFRQGSSYEQYF
TRBJ1-1,TRBV5-1,CASGGETEAFF
TRBJ2-2,TRBV5-6,CASSFGGQKTGELFF
TRBJ2-5,TRBV28,CASSTTGRETQYF
TRBJ2-3,TRBV7-7,CASSLGRTDTQYF
TRBJ2-7,TRBV28,CATTRGGNFYEQYF
TRBJ1-4,TRBV28,CASSFPSRDFNEKLFF
TRBJ2-7,TRBV6-5,CARETGQGYYEQYF
TRBJ2-7,TRBV25-1,CASSLGGTYEQYF
TRBJ2-2,TRBV5-1,CASSLDSTNTGELFF
TRBJ2-5,TRBV2,CASSGTSGMSETQYF
TRBJ2-7,TRBV5-1,CASSAQGYEQYF
TRBJ2-2,TRBV9,CASSADPRSGSRWTGELFF
TRBJ2-7,TRBV30,CAWSVAGVPTRQYF
TRBJ2-7,TRBV29-1,CSVGQAYEQYF
TRBJ1-1,TRBV18,CASSYGVANTEAFF
TRBJ2-3,TRBV28,CASSTFREDTQYF
TRBJ2-1,TRBV7-6,CASSLGLAGNEQFF
TRBJ2-5,TRBV11-2,CASSLGLGETQYF
TRBJ1-5,TRBV2,CASNPDPPGDQPQHF
TRBJ1-5,TRBV6-4,CASSDPRTGGYSNQPQHF
TRBJ2-7,TRBV5-1,CASTLRGGYEQYF
TRBJ2-7,TRBV7-2,CASSSWGANSYEQYF
TRBJ2-7,TRBV10-3,CAISETTSGYEQYF
TRBJ2-7,TRBV19,CASSIRDRVDEQYF
TRBJ1-1,TRBV18,CASSPSLGRNTEAFF
TRBJ2-7,TRBV4-1,CASSYQGFGYEQYF
TRBJ1-1,TRBV6-5,CASRLQRTFEAFF
TRBJ2-7,TRBV11-2,CASSGTGRTYEQYF
TRBJ2-7,TRBV2,CASSGDSYEQYF
TRBJ2-7,TRBV7-2,CASSLEQGAGYEQYF
TRBJ2-5,TRBV4-1,CASSQELRAKETQYF
TRBJ2-1,TRBV6-6,CASSYNRGFYNEQFF
TRBJ2-3,TRBV10-3,CAMAGTSGSTDTQYF
TRBJ2-1,TRBV19,CASSRTGFGEQFF
TRBJ2-1,TRBV28,CASTKTGSNEQFF
TRBJ2-7,TRBV7-6,CASSLGAESYEQYF
TRBJ1-4,TRBV2,CASSAAEGNEKLFF
TRBJ2-4,TRBV28,CASSPTPGNIQYF
TRBJ2-3,TRBV13,CASSFDRGMADTQYF
TRBJ2-7,TRBV14,CASSLEGQRTSGGYEQYF
TRBJ2-7,TRBV5-1,CASSKTKGQSYEQYF
TRBJ1-1,TRBV5-1,CASSRFLQGWATEAFF
TRBJ2-3,TRBV6-5,CASSFQGAGADTQYF
TRBJ1-5,TRBV4-2,CASSQGQGADQPQHF
TRBJ2-5,TRBV28,CASTDRRQETQYF
TRBJ1-2,TRBV28,CASSASVGTGTGYTF
TRBJ2-7,TRBV2,CASMTQGFSYEQYF
TRBJ1-1,TRBV7-9,CASSVQGPGTEAFF
TRBJ2-7,TRBV18,CASSPTLGGEQYF